This T cell receptor beta chain was sequenced during a study of blood T cell repertoires in COVID-19. Per the original methods: Nucleated cell counts were estimated from reference gene primer amplification. This table comes from immunoSEQ multiplex PCR, and its TCRdb copy is limited to in-frame clones, with some not included. That table supplies the V and J calls and clone size; D and trimming were determined from the DNA. The sample yields under 400,000 clones, 88% seen once. Trimming removed 3 bases from V and 0 bases from J, with 7 bases in between. In germline, CDR1 is SGDLS, CDR2 YYNGEE. The CDR3 runs to 14 residues.

The clonotype originates from a woman aged 25 to 45 with COVID-19, enrolled during active disease. The chain uses TRBV9 and TRBJ1-5, with D possibly being TRBD1 (5 bases). The specimen sequenced was peripheral blood. The CDR3 DNA reads as TGTGCCAGCAGCGAGACAGATAGCAATCAGCCCCAGCATTTT. It is translated as CASSETDSNQPQHF.